Below, 7 T cell receptor beta chains from the same sample are listed, as sequenced in a study of blood T cell repertoires in COVID-19. Data came from immunoSEQ multiplex PCR; TCRdb stores just in-frame clones and leaves some out. The table has 70,000 to 90,000 clones, about 82% seen once. The sequencing input was peripheral blood. The origin of the receptors is a man aged 45 to 65 with COVID-19, enrolled during active disease.

The chain combines TRBV3-1 (or the pseudogene TRBV3-2) with TRBJ1-2; D uncertain. The germline V gene has CDR1 LGHDT and CDR2 YNNKEL (reference sequence). The CDR3 totals 14 residues. V was pared by 0 bases and J by 4 bases, with 9 bases between. The CDR3 region is CASSQEGSSYGYTF. The CDR3 DNA reads TGTGCCAGCAGCCAAGAGGGCAGTTCCTATGGCTACACCTTC.

The genes are TRBV18 and TRBJ2-1; D call uncertain. The CDR3 has 13 residues. CDR1 is KGHSH and CDR2 is LQKENI in the germline V gene. V was cut by 0 bases and J by 15 bases, with 15 bases left in between. The CDR3 DNA is TGTGCCAGCTCACCACCAAACCCCCGAGGCACGTTCTTC. It translates to CASSPPNPRGTFF. The full variable domain, rest sourced from reference TRBV18 and TRBJ2-1, is NAGVMQNPRHLVRRRGQEARLRCSPMKGHSHVYWYRQLPEEGLKFMVYLQKENIIDESGMPKERFSAEFPKEGPSILRIQQVVRGDSAAYFCASSPPNPRGTFFGPGTRLTVL.

The chain recombines TRBV30 with TRBJ1-4; D gene ambiguous. The CDR3 covers 13 residues. Trimming removed 2 bases from V and 5 bases from J, with 9 bases in between. Germline CDR1 and CDR2: GTSNPN and SVGIG (reference sequence). The CDR3 loop reads CAWSSQLNEKLFF. The CDR3 DNA reads TGTGCCTGGAGTAGTCAGTTGAATGAAAAACTGTTTTTT.

The rearrangement joins TRBV5-1 to TRBJ1-1; 7 bases fit TRBD1. The CDR3 contains 13 residues. J gave up 7 bases and V 4 bases, and 7 bases lay outside the gene matches. Germline CDR1 and CDR2: SGHRS and YFSETQ. The DNA for the CDR3 is TGCGCCAGCAGCGTGGACAGGAATAATGAAGCTTTCTTT. This sequence encodes CASSVDRNNEAFF.

The sample holds one count of this clone. The gene calls are TRBV3-1 (or the pseudogene TRBV3-2) and TRBJ2-7; maybe TRBD1 (5 bases). CDR1 LGHDT and CDR2 YNNKEL come from the germline V gene (reference sequence). This CDR3 has 14 residues. V was pared by 2 bases and J by 3 bases, with 11 bases between. The CDR3 reads CASSQQGTGYEQYF. The CDR3 nucleotides are TGTGCCAGCAGCCAACAGGGTACGGGCTACGAGCAGTACTTC.

This sequence joins TRBV30 and TRBJ2-1; 16 positions match TRBD2. The CDR3 loop spans 14 amino acids. Trimming removed 3 bases from V and 9 bases from J; junction bases left unmatched: 2. The germline gives CDR1 GTSNPN, CDR2 SVGIG (reference sequence). The DNA for the CDR3 is TGTGCCTGGAGGGGACTAGCGGGAGGGTTTGAGCAGTTCTTC. Its translation is CAWRGLAGGFEQFF.

The CDR3 spells CASSQQGPLAKNIQYF. In DNA, the CDR3 is TGTGCCAGCAGTCAACAGGGACCGCTAGCCAAAAACATTCAGTACTTC. The V gene is TRBV6-2 or TRBV6-3, the J gene TRBJ2-4, with D possibly being TRBD1 (6 bases). The germline CDR1 and CDR2 sequences are MNHEY and SVGEGT. V shed 5 bases and J shed 0 bases, with 14 bases lying between them. The CDR3 extends over 16 amino acids.